The present T cell receptor (beta chain) was sequenced within a study of cytomegalovirus exposure and HLA in healthy donors. Regarding the study as a whole: It emerged from a later analysis that several of the most significant clusters appeared to be linked to common viral pathogens.

PCR amplification relied on 60 Vbeta primers (plus 13 Jbeta primers). The protocol was immunoSEQ multiplex PCR, while the TCRdb copy is restricted to in-frame clones and leaves out a portion. The sample lists fewer than 120,000 clones, under 85% occurring once. In the case of this clone: Antigen specificity is unknown.

The CDR3 runs to 17 residues. Trimming removed 4 bases from V and 0 bases from J, with 19 bases in between. Germline V CDR1 and CDR2: SEHNR, FQNEAQ (reference sequence). The material sequenced was PBMCs. The receptor comes from a man aged 30 to 45 in good health and CMV-seropositive. The chain uses TRBV7-9 and TRBJ2-7; TRBD1 might be the D (5 bases). The CDR3, as DNA: TGTGCCAGCAGCTCCAACCGCATAGCTAGGGGCTCCTACGAGCAGTACTTC. As protein: CASSSNRIARGSYEQYF.